The next 16 T cell receptor beta chains were all read from a single sample in a study of T-cell memory formation after mild COVID-19. MiXCR was run by TCRdb on the 5' RACE reads, yielding one entry per CDR3 protein. Of over 350,000 distinct CDR3 sequences in the sample, roughly a quarter were seen once. The sequenced material came from PBMCs or a T cell subset sorted from them (not recorded which). Source of these receptors: an adult woman who had mild COVID-19 (a few samples of this study predate the infection). Cell type and time point are not known.

This clonotype was seen a few times. The V call is TRBV19, the J call TRBJ2-3; the D is unclear. CDR3 length equals 14 residues. Trimming removed 4 bases from V and 2 bases from J, with 10 bases in between. Germline V lookup: CDR1 LNHDA, CDR2 SQIVND (reference sequence). The DNA of the CDR3 is TGTGCCAGTAGTAAAGCCGGCCACACAGATACGCAGTATTTT. Protein sequence: CASSKAGHTDTQYF.

The chain combines TRBV5-1 with TRBJ1-1, with 10 bases aligning to TRBD1. Germline CDR1 is SGHRS and CDR2 is YFSETQ. CDR3 size: 14 residues. Trimming took 4 bases from V and 4 from J; bases not matched to a gene: 4. The CDR3 DNA reads as TGCGCCAGCAGCGGGACAGGGGAGGGCACTGAAGCTTTCTTT. Translating it yields CASSGTGEGTEAFF.

This clonotype was recorded at least ten times. The chain carries TRBV12-3 or TRBV12-4 and TRBJ2-5; 11 positions agree with TRBD1. This CDR3 region has 14 residues. V shed 4 bases and J 5 bases; nucleotides not matched to a gene: 3. The CDR3 is CASSYGTGGETQYF. The DNA of the CDR3 is TGTGCCAGCAGTTACGGGACAGGGGGGGAGACCCAGTACTTC.

This clonotype occurred a few times. The chain couples TRBV15 to TRBJ1-2; D is ambiguous. CDR1 LNHNV and CDR2 YYDKDF come from the germline V gene (reference sequence). With 4 bases removed from V and 4 bases from J, the gap between germline ends came to 19 bases. The CDR3 is made up of 16 amino acids. CDR3 sequence reads: CATSTTALGRFYGYTF. The CDR3 nucleotides read TGTGCCACCAGCACCACAGCGCTAGGACGGTTCTATGGCTACACCTTC. Drawing the rest from reference TRBV15 and TRBJ1-2, the complete variable domain is DAMVIQNPRYQVTQFGKPVTLSCSQTLNHNVMYWYQQKSSQAPKLLFHYYDKDFNNEADTPDNFQSRRPNTSFCFLDIRSPGLGDTAMYLCATSTTALGRFYGYTFGSGTRLTVV.

J is TRBJ1-3 and V is TRBV5-1; D perhaps matches TRBD1 (5 bases). V shed 3 bases and J shed 0 bases, with 13 bases lying between them. The CDR3 runs to 16 residues. Per the germline V gene, CDR1 is SGHRS and CDR2 is YFSETQ. The CDR3 spells CASSSQGALSGNTIYF. The CDR3 coding sequence is TGCGCCAGCAGCTCCCAGGGTGCTCTCTCTGGAAACACCATATATTTT.

V usage is TRBV18 and J usage is TRBJ2-2, with D maybe TRBD1 (6 bases). Germline CDR1 is KGHSH and CDR2 is LQKENI. The CDR3 is 17 residues long. V was cut by 1 base and J by 7 bases, with 19 bases left in between. The chain's CDR3 is CASSPRGPLALYGELFF. Here the CDR3 DNA reads TGTGCCAGCTCACCACGGGGGCCACTTGCTCTCTACGGGGAGCTGTTTTTT.

V gene TRBV4-1 combines with J gene TRBJ2-7; D is unresolved. V shed 0 bases and J shed 4 bases, with 10 bases lying between them. The germline gives CDR1 MGHRA, CDR2 YSYEKL. This CDR3 is 14 amino acids long. CDR3 nucleotides: TGCGCCAGCAGCCAAGATAAGAGATTTTACGAGCAGTACTTC. It yields the protein CASSQDKRFYEQYF.

This clonotype was seen only a few times. V gene TRBV6-2 or TRBV6-3 combines with J gene TRBJ2-5; TRBD2 is a possible D gene (5 bases). Germline CDR1 MNHEY, CDR2 SVGEGT. The CDR3 sequence is 14 residues long. Trimming took 2 bases from V and 1 from J, leaving 8 bases between them. The CDR3 is CASSYAGTQETQYF. Here the CDR3 DNA reads TGTGCCAGCAGTTACGCGGGCACCCAAGAGACCCAGTACTTC.

This clonotype was detected only once. CDR3 coding DNA: TGTGCCTGGGGGAGGACAGCGAAGACCCAGTACTTC. Translated: CAWGRTAKTQYF. This chain links TRBV30 with TRBJ2-5; D assignment may be TRBD1 or TRBD2 (6 bases each). The CDR3 is 12 residues long. Germline V gene sequence: CDR1 GTSNPN, CDR2 SVGIG (reference sequence). Trimming took 5 bases from V and 6 from J, leaving 13 bases between them.

This clonotype was seen only a few times. This chain links TRBV6-5 with TRBJ1-5; TRBD1 might be the D (5 bases). V gave up 2 bases and J gave up 0 bases, with 8 bases separating them. The length of the CDR3 is 15 residues. The V gene's germline CDR1 is MNHEY and CDR2 SVGAGI. This CDR3 is CASSYGRASNQPQHF. CDR3 nucleotides: TGTGCCAGCAGTTACGGCAGGGCTAGCAATCAGCCCCAGCATTTT.

V is TRBV29-1 and J is TRBJ2-7, with D maybe TRBD1 (6 bases). Looked up from germline, CDR1 is SQVTM and CDR2 is ANQGSEA. The CDR3 loop spans 14 amino acids. Trimming shortened V by 6 bases and J by 0 bases, and 15 bases separated the two germline ends. As DNA, the CDR3 is TGCAGCGTAGCCGATACAGGGCTCTCCTACGAGCAGTACTTC. Translated, it gives CSVADTGLSYEQYF.

This clonotype showed up just a few times. V usage is TRBV12-3 or TRBV12-4 and J usage is TRBJ1-3; TRBD1 might be the D (5 bases). This CDR3 spans 13 amino acids. V lost 2 bases and J lost 4, with 6 bases in between. The CDR3 sequence: CASSLYRGNTIYF. The DNA of the CDR3 is TGTGCCAGCAGTTTATACAGGGGAAACACCATATATTTT.

V is TRBV4-3 and J is TRBJ2-2; TRBD1 matches 9 bases. The ends lost 0 bases at V and 5 bases at J; junction bases unmatched: 7. The length of the CDR3 is 17 residues. Per the germline V gene, CDR1 is LGHNA and CDR2 is YSLEER. In DNA, the CDR3 is TGCGCCAGCAGCCAAGATTTACGGACAGGGGATACCGGGGAGCTGTTTTTT. Translating gives CASSQDLRTGDTGELFF.

This clonotype was seen more than once but under ten times. V is TRBV6-5 and J is TRBJ2-3, with D tentatively TRBD2 (6 bases). Germline V gene data show CDR1 as MNHEY and CDR2 as SVGAGI. V was pared by 6 bases and J by 4 bases, with 14 bases between. This CDR3 comprises 14 residues. CDR3 sequence (DNA): TGTGCCAGCAGATCCCCCTGGGGGGCAGATACGCAGTATTTT. Amino acids: CASRSPWGADTQYF.

Ten or more counts support this clonotype. J is TRBJ1-2 and V is TRBV20-1; no clear D. CDR1 is DFQATT, CDR2 SNEGSKA, per germline (reference sequence). The CDR3 length is 16 residues. V shed 1 base and J shed 4 bases, with 19 bases lying between them. This chain's CDR3 is CSARVPPSGPFYGYTF. The CDR3 bases are TGCAGTGCTAGAGTTCCACCCAGCGGACCATTCTATGGCTACACCTTC.

The rearrangement uses TRBV12-3 or TRBV12-4 and TRBJ2-1; D possibly corresponds to TRBD2 (5 bases). V gave up 2 bases and J gave up 5 bases, with 16 bases separating them. This CDR3 spans 16 amino acids. The CDR3 region is CASSLSVERGNNEQFF. The CDR3 region has the DNA TGTGCCAGCAGTTTAAGTGTCGAAAGAGGGAACAATGAGCAGTTCTTC.